This TCR beta chain emerged from a study of T-cell reconstitution after alpha-beta-depleted transplantation in children. Library preparation (for TCRbeta) was performed with unique molecular identifiers. TCRdb reanalysed the PCR reads using MiXCR and keeps one entry per CDR3 protein. Found here are approximately 800,000 distinct CDR3 sequences, roughly 15% of them singletons; the top ten hold around 4.5%. The sample holds a few counts of this clonotype. Its antigen is unknown. Study conclusions and caveats: From surviving recipient T cells and thymic progenitors came the high day-60 TCRbeta diversity observed in some patients.

This material consisted of PBMCs, mostly from graft donor cells, taken 360 days after TCRalphabeta/CD19-depleted stem cell transplant. This sequence was found in a male patient younger than 18 who had a stem cell transplant for acute lymphoblastic leukemia, so the T cells may come from the graft donor.

The CDR3 region has the DNA TGCAGTTTCCGGGCGAATGGGGAGACCCAGTACTTC. It translates to CSFRANGETQYF. The rearrangement uses TRBV20-1 and TRBJ2-5, with D hard to call. This CDR3 is 12 amino acids long. V was cut by 8 bases and J by 5 bases, with 15 bases left in between. From germline, CDR1 is DFQATT and CDR2 SNEGSKA (reference sequence).